This T cell receptor (beta chain) was captured by sequencing in a study of T-cell reconstitution after alpha-beta-depleted transplantation in children. This clonotype was picked up many times. Unique molecular identifiers were used to barcode this TCRbeta library. Using its own MiXCR run on the PCR reads, TCRdb lists one record per CDR3 protein. The repertoire has about 580,000 distinct CDR3 sequences, approximately 22% of them found once; the top ten carry roughly 13%. Trimming shortened V by 2 bases and J by 6 bases, and 16 bases separated the two germline ends. The CDR3 consists of 15 residues. Germline V gives CDR1 MNHEY, CDR2 SVGEGT.

Source: PBMCs, mostly from graft donor cells, taken 360 days after TCRalphabeta/CD19-depleted stem cell transplant. The chain carries TRBV6-2 or TRBV6-3 and TRBJ1-2; the D is unclear. This TCR was recovered from a boy in the first two years of life who had a stem cell transplant for acute myeloid leukemia, so the T cells may come from the graft donor. The CDR3 is CASSYPADLIDGYTF. CDR3 bases: TGTGCCAGCAGTTACCCCGCAGACCTTATAGATGGCTACACCTTC.